This T cell receptor (beta chain) was retrieved from a study of blood T cells in healthy people across ages (dated by TCRdb to between 2015 and 2017). Background for the entire study: In model experiments, template switching captured roughly one uniquely barcoded TCR beta cDNA molecule for every two T cells. The study measured age-related changes in TCR beta repertoire diversity using deep sequencing normalized with unique cDNA molecular identifiers. Four age groups were formed from the donors: young (average 16 years), middle-aged (more than 35), aged (more than 55) and long-lived (approximately 78). To avoid experimental bias, donors of different ages were randomly spread across the sequencing lanes. Using the same blood draw, the study looked at two additional independent replicas of 1 million unique cDNA reads for two donors, one aged 18 to 30 and the other aged 80 or older. Study-wide findings and limitations: Estimates of total diversity based on one million sequenced T cells were considered lower bounds and underestimates. Compared with the aged group, the long-lived group had more naive CD4+ T cells, fewer expanded clones and increased TCR diversity, suggesting age selection. Conclusive comparison of naive and antigen-experienced compartments was prevented by the profiling of bulk unsorted PBMCs. As age increased, observed TCR beta diversity per million T cells dropped in a roughly linear way, and a significant reduction was already evident by age around 41. The percentage of naive T cells measured by flow cytometry correlated strongly with observed TCR beta diversity. Because the CMV infection status of the donors was unknown, age-related changes in expanded clonotypes may potentially have been confounded.

This clonotype was picked up a small number of times. What this receptor recognizes is not known. The record has no base qualities; no much larger clone is one base away. Library preparation used 5' RACE. The run used an Illumina HiSeq 2500. The second PCR ran for roughly 6 to 11 cycles and used a J-beta primer mix along with a sample-barcoded 5' primer. A template-switch 5' adaptor carrying 12 random nucleotides introduced a unique molecular identifier onto each TCR beta cDNA molecule. Each sample yielded at least 2.5 million CDR3-containing paired-end reads. First-strand cDNA synthesis was performed from all RNA using the Mint cDNA synthesis kit, with priming by a TRBC-specific oligonucleotide. All cDNA was treated with uracil-DNA glycosylase and then went through a first 18-cycle PCR with the universal primers M1SS and BC2_uni_R. The source study handled its data this way. For normalization, 1 million high-quality reads, each with a distinct molecular identifier, were randomly selected from each sample. Reads with shared molecular identifiers were discarded instead of being binned into consensus sequences. MiTCR, set to a Q25 quality threshold and the strictest error-elimination algorithm, was used for CDR3 identification, clonotype clustering and error correction. A nonparametric unseen species model using Euler transformation provided a lower-bound estimate of total TCR beta diversity. TCRdb reanalyzed the raw reads on its own, using fastp at Q25 for trimming and MiXCR for clone calling, and kept in-frame beta chains. Every CDR3 protein is listed once, alongside the most common genes and DNA of its rows. What appears here as the V and J calls and clone size reflects TCRdb's work, not the paper's. The sample profile shows roughly 680,000 distinct CDR3 sequences; about 21% of them were found once. The ten largest clones represent approximately 3.6% of the sample.

Donors were approximately 42 systemically healthy Caucasian individuals from Russia aged about 6 to 100 years. About 10 milliliters of peripheral blood were collected from each donor into EDTA-treated Vacutainer tubes. Ficoll-Paque density-gradient centrifugation was used to isolate PBMCs, with at least 7 million per sample. Trizol reagent was used to extract total RNA from PBMCs, with at least 5.5 micrograms per sample. For every donor, flow cytometry on a PBMC aliquot measured the percentage of naive CD45RAhigh/CD27high T cells. From cysteine to phenylalanine, the CDR3 is 16 amino acids long. Only CDR3 DNA is held: 48 bases, read in frame from base 1. The junction shows trimming of 1 base on V and 7 bases on J, and the gene matches do not reach 8 bases of it. The germline V gene (reference sequence) provides CDR1 DFQATT and CDR2 SNEGSKA.

The sequence derives from a man between 65 and 85 years old in good health. Here the chain combines TRBV20-1 and TRBJ1-4, with 11 middle bases fitting TRBD1. Sequenced input: blood. The base sequence is TGCAGTGCTAGAGGTCGGACAGGGGGCGCGCTTGAAAAACTGTTTTTT. Translated, this is CSARGRTGGALEKLFF.